This T cell receptor beta chain stems from a study of CD8 T cells in Susac syndrome. TEMRA cells were FACS-enriched, unlike CD8+ and CD4+ T cells, which were negatively isolated. From germline, CDR1 is MNHNY and CDR2 SVGAGI (reference sequence). The V and J ends lost 9 bases and 6 bases respectively, with 15 bases between them. This CDR3 comprises 12 residues. This clonotype showed up just a few times. The antigen is not known. Findings and caveats of the study: The study recognized that its TCR sequencing and HLA analysis covered a relatively small number of individuals. The peak of CD8+ clonal expansion in Susac was seen in TEMRA cells and active patients.

RNA was extracted with the RNeasy kit, and a quantity of roughly 0.5 to 1 ug was reverse transcribed using random hexamers. TCRdb ran MiXCR on the immunoSEQ multiplex PCR reads and lists one entry per CDR3 protein. The repertoire holds 85,000 to 120,000 distinct CDR3 sequences, roughly 95% seen once, with 0.41% in the top ten. The chain joins TRBV6-6 to TRBJ2-7; D perhaps matches TRBD1 (7 bases). Sequenced sample: CD8+ T cells from PBMCs. The sequence was obtained from a human donor with Susac syndrome. DNA of the CDR3: TGTGCCAGTTCGGAGGGGGCTGGCGAGCAGTACTTC. Protein product: CASSEGAGEQYF.